This T cell receptor beta chain came from a study of radiotherapy plus CTLA-4 blockade in lung cancer. Study-wide context: Disease control reached 31%, with objective responses in around 19%. Points from the study as a whole: An expansion of tumor-derived TCR clones occurred in blood after radiotherapy plus ipilimumab.

Germline V CDR1 and CDR2: SEHNR, FQNEAQ (reference sequence). This CDR3 spans 15 amino acids. V shed 1 base and J shed 10 bases, with 17 bases lying between them. On this clone: Its antigen is still unknown.

Chemo-refractory metastatic non-small-cell lung cancer patients underwent focal radiation alongside CTLA-4 blockade with ipilimumab. Assay used: immunoSEQ multiplex PCR; TCRdb lists only in-frame clones, some missing. The sample consists of about 88,000 clones, 72% of them appearing once. The chain joins TRBV7-9 to TRBJ2-1; possible D gene TRBD2, 5 bases. The origin of this receptor is a human donor with non-small cell lung cancer that progressed on radiotherapy plus ipilimumab. The sample consisted of peripheral blood, taken from a patient treated with radiotherapy plus ipilimumab. CDR3 nucleotides: TGTGCCAGCAGCTTAGGTGGGAGCCCCTTATTGGAGCAGTTCTTC. Translation: CASSLGGSPLLEQFF.